What follows are 3 T cell receptor beta chains derived from one specimen sequenced in a study of cytomegalovirus exposure and HLA in healthy donors. The method was immunoSEQ multiplex PCR; TCRdb's version includes in-frame clones alone and lacks a portion of them. Of 150,000 to 200,000 clones in the sample, approximately 78% were seen once. The source material was PBMCs. The receptors derive from a woman aged 25 to 45 in good health and CMV-seronegative.

The chain carries TRBV5-1 and TRBJ2-7, with TRBD2 identical over 7 bases. CDR1 and CDR2 (germline): SGHRS, YFSETQ. The V and J ends lost 2 bases and 0 bases, in that order; junction bases with no gene match: 5. The CDR3 has 15 residues. CDR3 protein: CASSFLRGSSYEQYF. CDR3 DNA: TGCGCCAGCAGCTTTTTGCGGGGGAGCTCCTACGAGCAGTACTTC.

The chain carries TRBV19 and TRBJ1-1; 8 bases agree with TRBD1. The CDR3 spans 14 residues. Trimming removed 8 bases from V and 2 bases from J; junction bases left unmatched: 7. The germline CDR1 and CDR2 sequences are LNHDA and SQIVND (reference sequence). In DNA, the CDR3 is TGTGCCAGTGAAGCGGGACAGGCAAACACTGAAGCTTTCTTT. It specifies CASEAGQANTEAFF.

This sequence joins TRBV28 and TRBJ1-4, with 7 bases aligning to TRBD1. The CDR3 is 15 amino acids. The germline V gene encodes CDR1 MDHEN and CDR2 SYDVKM. Germline trimming cut 2 bases from V and 6 bases from J; bases unmatched to any gene: 6. This CDR3 reads CASSLRGQVDEKLFF. CDR3 bases: TGTGCCAGCAGTTTACGAGGACAGGTGGATGAAAAACTGTTTTTT.